This section outlines one T cell receptor (beta chain) sequence together with its context. This clone appeared a single time. Its target antigen remains unknown. Qualities for individual bases were not recorded, and no much larger clone is one base off. These data belong to a study of blood T cell repertoires in COVID-19 (dated by TCRdb to 2019 to 2021). Background for the entire study: Samples from collaborators originated in the United States, Italy and Spain and spanned both the acute and convalescent phases of COVID-19. The prospective study material was composed of cDNA or gDNA derived from T cells, B-cell-depleted T cells, or PBMCs. Deeply sampled blood TCRbeta repertoires from subjects exposed to, actively infected with, or recovered from COVID-19 were included in the dataset. The repertoires were made available in a free public database intended to serve as a resource for research on the immune response to SARS-CoV-2. The samples were drawn from the first 160 participants of the ongoing ImmuneRACE study and from 950 to 1,500 subjects provided by 6 global collaborators. Sample metadata almost always included a de-identified subject ID, COVID-19 status, age in years and sex. Where available, HLA class I and class II types were taken from metadata supplied by the sample provider and were not determined by assay-based typing. General study outcomes and caveats: The amount of clinical and demographic metadata varied by source and participant and was provided uncurated.

One collaborating source in Seattle enrolled patients while the patients were actively infected and followed the patients over time throughout the course of disease. Each collaborating institution followed its own protocols to collect whole blood in K2EDTA tubes. For TCRbeta analysis, collaborator samples were shipped as frozen whole blood, as isolated PBMCs, or as DNA extracted from either sample type. The immunoSEQ Assay, a bias-controlled multiplex PCR, was used to amplify TCRbeta CDR3 regions from genomic DNA. Turning to the authors' computational methods: The number of nucleated cells in each sample was estimated by amplification of reference gene primers within the assay. To quantify the absolute abundance of each unique TCRbeta CDR3 rearrangement, sequence reads were collapsed and filtered. For each sample, productive Simpson clonality was calculated as the square root of Simpson's diversity index over productive rearrangements. What TCRdb holds here is the immuneACCESS table cut down to in-frame rearrangements. Part of the clones is not present; checked against another copy, under half of the missing clones reflect an unresolved V gene, and the others are unexplained. V, J and clone size are taken as reported in that table, and D and trimming were inferred from the DNA itself. This sample comprises under 85,000 clones, around 86% of them detected only once. 15% to 20% of the sample is held by the ten biggest clonotypes.

This TCR derives from a middle-aged man with COVID-19, enrolled during active disease. The specimen was peripheral blood.

The nucleotides are TGTGCCAGCAGTACAAACGACAGGGTCTACGAGCAGTACTTC. It is translated as CASSTNDRVYEQYF. Rearrangement joined TRBV6-5 to TRBJ2-7; TRBD1 aligns with 7 central bases. The V end gives up 5 bases and the J end 3 bases, leaving 7 bases in the junction not matched to a gene. From cysteine to phenylalanine, the CDR3 is 14 amino acids long. CDR3 DNA is the only sequence kept; it has 42 bases, read in frame from the first base. CDR1 is given as MNHEY and CDR2 as SVGAGI, both from the germline V gene.